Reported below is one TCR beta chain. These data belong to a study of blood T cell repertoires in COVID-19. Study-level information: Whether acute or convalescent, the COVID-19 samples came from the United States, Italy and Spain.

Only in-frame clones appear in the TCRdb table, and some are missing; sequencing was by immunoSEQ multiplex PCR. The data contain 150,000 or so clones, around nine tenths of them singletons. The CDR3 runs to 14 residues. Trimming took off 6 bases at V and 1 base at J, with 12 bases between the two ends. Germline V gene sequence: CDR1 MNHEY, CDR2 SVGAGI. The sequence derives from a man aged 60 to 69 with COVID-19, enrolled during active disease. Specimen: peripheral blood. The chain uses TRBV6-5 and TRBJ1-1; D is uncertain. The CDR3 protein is CASRPGRENTEAFF. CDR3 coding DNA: TGTGCCAGCAGGCCTGGACGGGAGAACACTGAAGCTTTCTTT.